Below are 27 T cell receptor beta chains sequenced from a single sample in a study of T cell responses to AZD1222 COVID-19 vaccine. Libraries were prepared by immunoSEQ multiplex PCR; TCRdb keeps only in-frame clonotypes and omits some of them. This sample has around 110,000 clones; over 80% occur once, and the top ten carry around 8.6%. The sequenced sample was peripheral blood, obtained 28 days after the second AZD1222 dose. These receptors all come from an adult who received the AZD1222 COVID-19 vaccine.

The CDR3 DNA is TGTGCCAGCAATCTCGGGGACAGGGATCAGCCCCAGCATTTT. Translation: CASNLGDRDQPQHF. The chain has TRBV27 and TRBJ1-5; 9 nucleotides line up with TRBD1. With V trimmed by 7 bases and J by 5 bases, 6 bases remained unmatched. The CDR3 spans 14 residues. The germline gives CDR1 MNHEY, CDR2 SMNVEV (reference sequence).

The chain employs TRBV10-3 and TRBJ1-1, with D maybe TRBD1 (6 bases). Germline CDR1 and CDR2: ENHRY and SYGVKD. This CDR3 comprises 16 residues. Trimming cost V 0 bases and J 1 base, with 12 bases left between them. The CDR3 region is CAISESTGRSNTEAFF. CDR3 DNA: TGTGCCATCAGTGAGTCCACAGGGAGGTCGAACACTGAAGCTTTCTTT.

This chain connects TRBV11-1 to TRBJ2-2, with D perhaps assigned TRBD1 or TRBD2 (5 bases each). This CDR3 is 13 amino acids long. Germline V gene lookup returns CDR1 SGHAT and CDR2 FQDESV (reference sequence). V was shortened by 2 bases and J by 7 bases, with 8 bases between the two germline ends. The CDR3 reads CASSLRGVGELFF. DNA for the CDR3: TGTGCCAGCAGCTTAAGAGGGGTCGGGGAGCTGTTTTTT.

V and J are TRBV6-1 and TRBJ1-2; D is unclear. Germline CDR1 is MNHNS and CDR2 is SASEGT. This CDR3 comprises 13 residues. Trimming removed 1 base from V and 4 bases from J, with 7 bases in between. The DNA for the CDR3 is TGTGCCAGCAGTGAAGACGGTGCCTATGGCTACACCTTC. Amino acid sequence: CASSEDGAYGYTF.

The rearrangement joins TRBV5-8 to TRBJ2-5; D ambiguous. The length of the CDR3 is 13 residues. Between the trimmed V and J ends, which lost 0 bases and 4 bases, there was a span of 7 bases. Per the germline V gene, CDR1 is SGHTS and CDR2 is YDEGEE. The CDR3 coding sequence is TGTGCCAGCAGCTTGGTACTGGGAGAGACCCAGTACTTC. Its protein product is CASSLVLGETQYF.

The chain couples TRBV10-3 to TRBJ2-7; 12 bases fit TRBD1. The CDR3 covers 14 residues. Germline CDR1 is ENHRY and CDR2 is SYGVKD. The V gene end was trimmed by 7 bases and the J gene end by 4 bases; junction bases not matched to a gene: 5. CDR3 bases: TGTGCCATCAACCCGGGACAGGGGGCTTACGAGCAGTACTTC. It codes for CAINPGQGAYEQYF.

CDR3 in DNA: TGTGCCAGCAGTAAGGCCCCTCAGGGGTGGGAAGAGCAGTACTTC. Encoded protein: CASSKAPQGWEEQYF. This rearrangement joins TRBV6-5 to TRBJ2-7; perhaps TRBD1 as D (6 bases). CDR1 and CDR2 (germline): MNHEY, SVGAGI. V was pared by 5 bases and J by 7 bases, with 21 bases between. This CDR3 contains 15 residues.

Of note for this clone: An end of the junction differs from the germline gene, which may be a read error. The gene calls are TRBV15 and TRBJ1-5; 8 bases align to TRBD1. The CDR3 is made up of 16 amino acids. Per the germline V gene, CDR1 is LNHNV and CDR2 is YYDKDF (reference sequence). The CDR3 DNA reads TGTGCCACCAGCCGAGACAGGGGATCGAGCAATCAGCCCCAGCATTTT. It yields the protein CATSRDRGSSNQPQHF.

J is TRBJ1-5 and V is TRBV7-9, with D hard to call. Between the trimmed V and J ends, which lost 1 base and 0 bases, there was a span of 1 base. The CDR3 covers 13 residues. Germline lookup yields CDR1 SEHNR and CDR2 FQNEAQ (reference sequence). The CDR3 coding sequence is TGTGCCAGCAGCTTAGATAGCAATCAGCCCCAGCATTTT. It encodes CASSLDSNQPQHF.

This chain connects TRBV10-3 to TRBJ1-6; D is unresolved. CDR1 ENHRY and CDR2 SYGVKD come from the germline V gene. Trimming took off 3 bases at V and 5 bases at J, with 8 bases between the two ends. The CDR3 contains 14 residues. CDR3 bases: TGTGCCATCAGTGACGGCAGGCATAATTCACCCCTCCACTTT. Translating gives CAISDGRHNSPLHF.

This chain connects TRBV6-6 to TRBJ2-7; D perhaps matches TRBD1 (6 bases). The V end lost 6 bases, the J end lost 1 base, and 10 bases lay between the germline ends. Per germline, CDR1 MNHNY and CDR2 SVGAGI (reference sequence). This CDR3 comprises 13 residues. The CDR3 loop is CASRQQGSYEQYF. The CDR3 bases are TGTGCCAGCAGGCAACAGGGTTCCTACGAGCAGTACTTC.

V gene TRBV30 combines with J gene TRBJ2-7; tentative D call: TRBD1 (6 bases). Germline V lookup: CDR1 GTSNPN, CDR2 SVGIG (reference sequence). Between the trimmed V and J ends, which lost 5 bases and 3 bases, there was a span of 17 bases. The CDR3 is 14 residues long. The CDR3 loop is CAWLGSGTNYEQYF. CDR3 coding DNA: TGTGCCTGGCTTGGGTCCGGGACAAACTACGAGCAGTACTTC. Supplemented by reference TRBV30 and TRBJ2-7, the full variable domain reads SQTIHQWPATLVQPVGSPLSLECTVEGTSNPNLYWYRQAAGRGLQLLFYSVGIGQISSEVPQNLSASRPQDRQFILSSKKLLLSDSGFYLCAWLGSGTNYEQYFGPGTRLTVT.

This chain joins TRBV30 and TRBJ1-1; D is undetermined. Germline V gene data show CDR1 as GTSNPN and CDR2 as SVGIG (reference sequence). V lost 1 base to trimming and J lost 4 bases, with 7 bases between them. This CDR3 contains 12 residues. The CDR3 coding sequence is TGTGCCTGGAGTGGGAGGGCCACTGAAGCTTTCTTT. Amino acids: CAWSGRATEAFF.

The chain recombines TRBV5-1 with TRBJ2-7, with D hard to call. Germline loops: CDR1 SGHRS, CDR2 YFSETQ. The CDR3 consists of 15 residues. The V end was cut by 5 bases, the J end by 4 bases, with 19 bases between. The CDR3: CASSQTGPRLYEQYF. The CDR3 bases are TGCGCCAGCAGTCAAACCGGGCCCAGGCTTTACGAGCAGTACTTC.

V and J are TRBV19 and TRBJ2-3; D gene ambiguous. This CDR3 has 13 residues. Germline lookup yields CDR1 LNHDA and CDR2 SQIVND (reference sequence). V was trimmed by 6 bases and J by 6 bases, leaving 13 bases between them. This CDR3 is CASRTMDEDTQYF. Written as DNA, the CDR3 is TGTGCCAGTAGGACGATGGACGAGGATACGCAGTATTTT.

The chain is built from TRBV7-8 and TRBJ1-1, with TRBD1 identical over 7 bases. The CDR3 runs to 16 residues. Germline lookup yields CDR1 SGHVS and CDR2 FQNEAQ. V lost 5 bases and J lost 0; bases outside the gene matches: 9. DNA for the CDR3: TGTGCCAGCAGCGCCCGGGACAGTCCCATGAACACTGAAGCTTTCTTT. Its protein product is CASSARDSPMNTEAFF.

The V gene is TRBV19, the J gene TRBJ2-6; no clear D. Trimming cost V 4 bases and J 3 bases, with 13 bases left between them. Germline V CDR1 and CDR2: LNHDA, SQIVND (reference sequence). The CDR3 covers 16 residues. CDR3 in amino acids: CASSSSALGGANVLTF. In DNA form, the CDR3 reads TGTGCCAGTAGTAGTTCGGCTCTGGGTGGGGCCAACGTCCTGACTTTC.

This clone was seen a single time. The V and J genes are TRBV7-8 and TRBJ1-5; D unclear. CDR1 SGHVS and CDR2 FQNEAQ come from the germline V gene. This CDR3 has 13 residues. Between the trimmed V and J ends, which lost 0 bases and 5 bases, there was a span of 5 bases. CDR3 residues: CASSLALDQPQHF. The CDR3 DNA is TGTGCCAGCAGCTTAGCGCTGGATCAGCCCCAGCATTTT.

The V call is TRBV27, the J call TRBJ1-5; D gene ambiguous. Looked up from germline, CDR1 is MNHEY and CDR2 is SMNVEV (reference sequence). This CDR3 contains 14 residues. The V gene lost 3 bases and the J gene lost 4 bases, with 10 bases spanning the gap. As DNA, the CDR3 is TGTGCCAGCAGTTTGGGTAGGAGTAATCAGCCCCAGCATTTT. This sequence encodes CASSLGRSNQPQHF.

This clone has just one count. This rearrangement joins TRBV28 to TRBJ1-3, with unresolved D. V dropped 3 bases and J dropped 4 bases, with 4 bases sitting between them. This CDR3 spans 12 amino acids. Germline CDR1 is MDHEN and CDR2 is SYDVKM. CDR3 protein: CASSLEGNTIYF. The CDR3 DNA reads TGTGCCAGCAGTTTGGAGGGAAACACCATATATTTT.

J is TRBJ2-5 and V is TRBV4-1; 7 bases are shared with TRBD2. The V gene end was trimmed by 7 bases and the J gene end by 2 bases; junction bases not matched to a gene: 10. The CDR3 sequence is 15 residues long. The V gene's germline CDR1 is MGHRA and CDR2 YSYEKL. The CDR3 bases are TGCGCCAGCACCGGAGGGGTCGGGGGGCAAGAGACCCAGTACTTC. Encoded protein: CASTGGVGGQETQYF.

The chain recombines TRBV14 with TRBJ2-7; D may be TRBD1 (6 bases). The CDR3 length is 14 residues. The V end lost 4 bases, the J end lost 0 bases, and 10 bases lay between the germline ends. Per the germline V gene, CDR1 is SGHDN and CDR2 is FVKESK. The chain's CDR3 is CASSLYRDSYEQYF. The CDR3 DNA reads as TGTGCCAGCAGCCTTTACAGGGACTCCTACGAGCAGTACTTC.

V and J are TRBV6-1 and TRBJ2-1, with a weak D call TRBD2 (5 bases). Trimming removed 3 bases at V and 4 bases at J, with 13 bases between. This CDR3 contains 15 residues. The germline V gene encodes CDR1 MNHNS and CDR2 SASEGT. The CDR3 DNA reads TGTGCCAGCAGTGAGGCAGTGAGGGCTTACAATGAGCAGTTCTTC. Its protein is CASSEAVRAYNEQFF.

In DNA, the CDR3 is TGTGCCAGCAGCCAGGGGCCCGCAAGAACTAATGAAAAACTGTTTTTT. Translated: CASSQGPARTNEKLFF. The chain uses TRBV4-2 and TRBJ1-4, with a weak D call TRBD1 (5 bases). This CDR3 contains 16 residues. Trimming pared 3 bases from V and 1 base from J, leaving 12 bases between. Germline V lookup: CDR1 LGHNA, CDR2 YNFKEQ.

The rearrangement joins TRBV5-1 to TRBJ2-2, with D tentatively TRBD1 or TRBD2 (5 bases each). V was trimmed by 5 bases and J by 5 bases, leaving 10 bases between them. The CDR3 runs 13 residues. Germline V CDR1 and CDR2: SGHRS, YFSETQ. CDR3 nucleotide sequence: TGCGCCAGCAGGGGGGAACTTACCGGGGAGCTGTTTTTT. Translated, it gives CASRGELTGELFF. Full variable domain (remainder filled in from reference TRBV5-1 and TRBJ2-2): KAGVTQTPRYLIKTRGQQVTLSCSPISGHRSVSWYQQTPGQGLQFLFEYFSETQRNKGNFPGRFSGRQFSNSRSEMNVSTLELGDSALYLCASRGELTGELFFGEGSRLTVL.

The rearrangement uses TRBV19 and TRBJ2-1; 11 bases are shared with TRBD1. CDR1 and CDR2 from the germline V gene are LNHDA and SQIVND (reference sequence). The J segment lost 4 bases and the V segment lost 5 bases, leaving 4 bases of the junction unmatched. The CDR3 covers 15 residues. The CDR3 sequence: CASSGTGGQYNEQFF. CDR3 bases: TGTGCCAGTAGTGGGACAGGGGGTCAGTACAATGAGCAGTTCTTC.

The DNA of the CDR3 is TGCGCCAGCAGCCAAGAAGGGACAGGGCCCTACGAGCAGTACTTC. This sequence encodes CASSQEGTGPYEQYF. This chain uses TRBV4-1 with TRBJ2-7, with TRBD1 matching 9 bases. Trimming at V came to 0 bases and at J to 2 bases, leaving 2 bases not matched to a gene. Per germline, CDR1 MGHRA and CDR2 YSYEKL. This CDR3 region has 15 residues.